This record covers a single T cell receptor beta chain. What it binds is unknown. TCRdb reprocessed the 5' RACE reads; each CDR3 protein has one entry and no DNA is given. The sample includes roughly 200,000 distinct CDR3 sequences. The sample belongs to a study of monozygotic twins with inflammatory bowel disease. Study-wide results and limits: IBD patients showed reduced TCRbeta diversity (inverse Simpson) versus healthy co-twins. Relative to healthy twins, IBD patients had fewer clonotypes in common with others, a gap that was especially apparent with disease activity.

The CDR3 is 15 residues long. Germline V gene data show CDR1 as SGHNT and CDR2 as YYREEE (reference sequence). Researchers isolated total RNA from whole blood without sorting T cells. The sample was blood. This clonotype originated in a human donor with ulcerative colitis or Crohn's disease, or a healthy co-twin of an affected twin (not recorded which). V and J are TRBV5-4 and TRBJ2-1; TCRdb proposes TRBD2, but this gene call is untestable without DNA. The CDR3 loop reads CASSLTSGYYNEQFF.